This T cell receptor beta chain was sequenced during a study of blood T cell repertoires in COVID-19. Study information: Acute and convalescent COVID-19 samples came from the United States, Italy and Spain. T cells, B-cell-depleted T cells, or PBMCs supplied cDNA or gDNA.

CDR1 is SQVTM and CDR2 is ANQGSEA in the germline V gene. The CDR3 runs to 12 residues. V lost 4 bases to trimming and J lost 7 bases, with 10 bases between them. Assay used: immunoSEQ multiplex PCR; TCRdb lists only in-frame clones, some missing. The sample lists about 240,000 clones, 75% to 85% occurring once. The sequenced material came from peripheral blood. The TCR originated in a woman in her fifties or sixties with active or convalescent COVID-19. V usage is TRBV29-1 and J usage is TRBJ1-4, with unresolved D. The CDR3 DNA is TGCAGCGTTGGACATCTAGCTGAAAAACTGTTTTTT. Translated: CSVGHLAEKLFF.